This T cell receptor (beta chain) emerged from a study of CD8 T cells in Susac syndrome. Random-hexamer reverse transcription was applied to about 0.5 to 1 ug RNA. Coverage of TCR beta CDR3 amplification by immunoSEQ multiplex PCR extended to 54 Vbeta and 13 Jbeta. TCRdb fed the immunoSEQ multiplex PCR reads into MiXCR, producing one record per CDR3 protein. Here the sample spans 170,000 or so distinct CDR3 sequences, about 94% being singletons. Germline loops: CDR1 MNHEY, CDR2 SVGAGI. This CDR3 spans 14 amino acids. The germline V and J ends were trimmed by 4 bases and 3 bases, with 10 bases remaining between them.

The sequence came from a human donor with multiple sclerosis. V usage is TRBV6-5 and J usage is TRBJ1-5, with D possibly matching TRBD1 (5 bases). The sample was CD4+ T cells from PBMCs. CDR3 protein: CASSSGGVNQPQHF. DNA for the CDR3: TGTGCCAGCAGTTCGGGGGGGGTCAATCAGCCCCAGCATTTT.